This passage covers 29 T cell receptor beta chains from one sample sequenced in a study of cytomegalovirus exposure and HLA in healthy donors (TCRdb year 2017). Library preparation was by the immunoSEQ multiplex PCR assay. A mixture of 60 forward primers for TCR Vbeta segments and 13 reverse primers for TCR Jbeta segments was used in the multiplex PCR. Entries here come from immuneACCESS through TCRdb and include only in-frame sequences with V and J called. Some clones fail to appear in such tables; in the studies checked, an unresolved V gene covers under half of the shortfall, and the cause of the remainder is unknown. The sample table shows around 130,000 clones, and approximately 80% are seen once. The ten largest account for under 3% of the sample. The material sequenced was PBMCs. The receptors derive from a young woman in good health and CMV-seropositive.

The chain combines TRBV7-8 with TRBJ1-5; a weak D match, TRBD1 (5 bases). V gave up 0 bases and J gave up 7 bases, with 19 bases separating them. Per germline, CDR1 SGHVS and CDR2 FQNEAQ. The CDR3 runs to 17 residues. As DNA, the CDR3 is TGTGCCAGCAGCTTAGCGGGGGGAGTTCGCTGGGGCCAGCCCCAGCATTTT. Translating gives CASSLAGGVRWGQPQHF.

V usage is TRBV4-1 and J usage is TRBJ2-7; the match to TRBD1 covers 11 bases. Germline loops: CDR1 MGHRA, CDR2 YSYEKL. The junction had 2 bases not matched to a gene; V was cut back by 0 bases and J by 4 bases. CDR3 length: 15 amino acids. The chain's CDR3 is CASSQERDRGYEQYF. In DNA, the CDR3 is TGCGCCAGCAGCCAAGAAAGGGACAGGGGGTACGAGCAGTACTTC.

This chain links TRBV10-1 with TRBJ2-1; possibly TRBD2 for D (5 bases). This CDR3 contains 13 residues. Per germline, CDR1 WNHNN and CDR2 SYGVQD (reference sequence). V was trimmed by 4 bases and J by 6 bases, leaving 10 bases between them. The CDR3 sequence is CASSGELVNEQFF. In nucleotides, the CDR3 is TGCGCCAGCAGTGGGGAGTTAGTCAATGAGCAGTTCTTC.

The chain recombines TRBV5-5 with TRBJ1-3; the match to TRBD1 covers 7 bases. Germline V gives CDR1 SGHKS, CDR2 YYEKEE (reference sequence). CDR3 length equals 14 residues. After removal of 4 bases from V and 6 bases from J, the junction contained 7 bases not matched to a gene. CDR3 amino acids: CASSRDREENTIYF. The CDR3 nucleotides read TGTGCCAGCAGCCGCGACAGGGAGGAAAACACCATATATTTT.

J is TRBJ2-2 and V is TRBV27, with 14 nucleotides matching TRBD2. The germline V gene encodes CDR1 MNHEY and CDR2 SMNVEV (reference sequence). There are 17 residues in the CDR3. V was clipped by 7 bases and J by 1 base; unmatched bases: 5. This CDR3 is CASIGTSGGGNTGELFF. The CDR3 DNA reads as TGTGCCAGCATTGGGACTAGCGGGGGAGGGAACACCGGGGAGCTGTTTTTT.

As regards this clone: Compared with germline, one end of the junction differs, possibly owing to a read error. V gene TRBV27 combines with J gene TRBJ2-7, with TRBD1 as a possible D gene (6 bases). There are 14 residues in the CDR3. Germline V gene sequence: CDR1 MNHEY, CDR2 SMNVEV (reference sequence). CDR3 sequence reads: CASRLLQGLYEQYF. The CDR3 DNA follows: TGTGCCAGCAGGTTATTACAGGGCCTCTACGAGCAGTACTTC.

This clone has just one count. The chain joins TRBV27 to TRBJ1-5; no firm D call. CDR1 MNHEY and CDR2 SMNVEV come from the germline V gene (reference sequence). This CDR3 region has 13 residues. V shed 4 bases and J shed 2 bases, with 6 bases lying between them. CDR3 DNA sequence: TGTGCCAGCAGTTACGGAGGCAATCAGCCCCAGCATTTT. Encoded protein: CASSYGGNQPQHF.

The chain combines TRBV21-1 with TRBJ2-5; the table's TRBD2 call for D was not verified on the DNA. The J call is in doubt because the DNA end fits TRBJ2-7 better. TRBV21-1 is given as a pseudogene. This CDR3 region has 18 residues. Here the CDR3 reads CASAAHGVPESSSYEQYF. The CDR3 DNA reads TGTGCCAGCGCCGCTCACGGGGTACCCGAAAGCTCGAGTTACGAGCAGTACTTC.

The CDR3, as DNA: TGTGCCAGCAGCAAAGTCCCACCGCTTACAGGGGCCCCCTACAATGAGCAGTTCTTC. It codes for CASSKVPPLTGAPYNEQFF. This rearrangement joins TRBV21-1 to TRBJ2-1; TRBD1 is taken as the D call from the table, unchecked against the DNA. TRBV21-1 is a documented pseudogene. The CDR3 is made up of 19 amino acids.

This clone is a singleton in its sample. V gene TRBV5-1 combines with J gene TRBJ2-3, with D possibly matching TRBD2 (6 bases). The CDR3 covers 14 residues. Trimming took off 3 bases at V and 0 bases at J, with 8 bases between the two ends. Germline CDR1 SGHRS, CDR2 YFSETQ. CDR3 sequence (DNA): TGCGCCAGCAGCTGGGGGGATAGCACAGATACGCAGTATTTT. Translating gives CASSWGDSTDTQYF. The whole variable domain, remainder taken from reference TRBV5-1 and TRBJ2-3, is KAGVTQTPRYLIKTRGQQVTLSCSPISGHRSVSWYQQTPGQGLQFLFEYFSETQRNKGNFPGRFSGRQFSNSRSEMNVSTLELGDSALYLCASSWGDSTDTQYFGPGTRLTVL.

This chain uses TRBV6-6 with TRBJ2-4, with 11 bases matching TRBD2. The CDR3 contains 16 residues. Germline V gene sequence: CDR1 MNHNY, CDR2 SVGAGI (reference sequence). V lost 2 bases, J lost 8 bases, and 8 bases stayed unmatched. The CDR3 DNA sequence: TGTGCCAGCAGTTACGGATTTAGCGGGGGGGAAGACATTCAGTACTTC. Protein product: CASSYGFSGGEDIQYF.

The genes are TRBV30 and TRBJ1-2; TRBD1 agrees at 8 bases. CDR1 is GTSNPN and CDR2 is SVGIG in the germline V gene (reference sequence). The CDR3 totals 15 residues. V shed 0 bases, J shed 6 bases, and the junction held 9 bases outside the gene matches. CDR3 amino acids: CAWSVLVSGGDGYTF. As DNA, the CDR3 is TGTGCCTGGAGTGTATTGGTGTCAGGGGGCGATGGCTACACCTTC.

This rearrangement joins TRBV5-4 to TRBJ2-2; 10 bases are a match to TRBD1. Germline values: CDR1 SGHNT, CDR2 YYREEE (reference sequence). With 4 bases clipped from V and 2 bases from J, the junction kept 2 bases outside the gene matches. The CDR3 is 15 amino acids. The CDR3 is CASSGQGGNTGELFF. In DNA, the CDR3 is TGTGCCAGCAGCGGACAGGGGGGAAACACCGGGGAGCTGTTTTTT. Complete variable domain (other parts from reference TRBV5-4 and TRBJ2-2): ETGVTQSPTHLIKTRGQQVTLRCSSQSGHNTVSWYQQALGQGPQFIFQYYREEENGRGNFPPRFSGLQFPNYSSELNVNALELDDSALYLCASSGQGGNTGELFFGEGSRLTVL.

This chain links TRBV5-1 with TRBJ2-7, with D maybe TRBD1 (6 bases). V lost 1 base and J 5 bases, leaving 13 bases between the germline ends. Germline lookup yields CDR1 SGHRS and CDR2 YFSETQ. The CDR3 runs to 14 residues. CDR3 in amino acids: CASSLPDDRNEQYF. The CDR3 nucleotides are TGCGCCAGCAGCTTGCCGGACGACAGGAACGAGCAGTACTTC.

The V and J genes are TRBV6-6 and TRBJ1-1, with D possibly TRBD1 on 5 matching bases. The germline V gene has CDR1 MNHNY and CDR2 SVGAGI (reference sequence). The V end was cut by 6 bases, the J end by 3 bases, with 11 bases between. The CDR3 contains 13 residues. The CDR3 protein is CASREGWDTEAFF. The CDR3 bases are TGTGCCAGCAGGGAGGGGTGGGACACTGAAGCTTTCTTT.

This chain links TRBV5-6 with TRBJ2-2, with TRBD2 as a possible D gene (6 bases). Per the germline V gene, CDR1 is SGHDT and CDR2 is YYEEEE. CDR3 length: 14 amino acids. The V gene lost 7 bases and the J gene lost 1 base, with 11 bases spanning the gap. CDR3 sequence: CASWGVENTGELFF. The DNA of the CDR3 is TGTGCCAGCTGGGGGGTGGAGAACACCGGGGAGCTGTTTTTT.

J is TRBJ1-1 and V is TRBV6-5, with a weak D call TRBD1 (5 bases). Germline V lookup: CDR1 MNHEY, CDR2 SVGAGI. The V and J ends lost 6 bases and 2 bases respectively, with 10 bases between them. The CDR3 runs 13 residues. CDR3 amino acids: CASSQQVNTEAFF. In nucleotides, the CDR3 is TGTGCCAGCAGCCAACAGGTCAACACTGAAGCTTTCTTT.

The V gene is TRBV5-1, the J gene TRBJ2-6; TRBD2 might be the D (5 bases). CDR3 length: 16 residues. Trimming took 3 bases from V and 0 from J, leaving 10 bases between them. The germline CDR1 and CDR2 sequences are SGHRS and YFSETQ. The CDR3 DNA reads TGCGCCAGCAGCTGGGGAGAAAGCTCTGGGGCCAACGTCCTGACTTTC. This codes for CASSWGESSGANVLTF.

The chain's CDR3 is CASSSYSQETQYF. In DNA, the CDR3 is TGTGCCAGCAGCTCCTACTCCCAAGAGACCCAGTACTTC. The chain combines TRBV7-3 with TRBJ2-5; no reliable D call. Germline V CDR1 and CDR2: SGHTA, FQGTGA. The CDR3 length is 13 residues. V dropped 4 bases and J dropped 1 base, with 7 bases sitting between them.

The chain combines TRBV10-1 with TRBJ2-4; maybe TRBD1 (5 bases). The CDR3 covers 17 residues. The V gene's germline CDR1 is WNHNN and CDR2 SYGVQD (reference sequence). The V gene lost 8 bases and the J gene lost 2 bases, with 22 bases spanning the gap. CDR3 residues: CASQQGHQPLTKNIQYF. CDR3 DNA sequence: TGCGCCAGCCAACAAGGACACCAACCTCTAACCAAAAACATTCAGTACTTC.

This sequence joins TRBV12-5 and TRBJ2-6; 11 bases fit TRBD1. In germline, CDR1 is LGHNT, CDR2 FRNRAP. Trimming took 7 bases from V and 3 from J; bases not matched to a gene: 5. The CDR3 totals 16 residues. The CDR3 sequence is CASVRDRGDGANVLTF. In nucleotides, the CDR3 is TGTGCTAGTGTCCGGGACAGGGGGGATGGGGCCAACGTCCTGACTTTC.

This clone was detected only a few times. The CDR3: CASLRQNTGELFF. Here the CDR3 DNA reads TGTGCCAGCCTTAGACAGAACACCGGGGAGCTGTTTTTT. The chain joins TRBV2 to TRBJ2-2; no reliable D call. Trimming pared 8 bases from V and 1 base from J, leaving 8 bases between. This CDR3 is 13 amino acids long. From germline, CDR1 is SNHLY and CDR2 FYNNEI.

V is TRBV7-3 and J is TRBJ2-7; 8 bases are shared with TRBD1. This CDR3 region has 15 residues. V lost 2 bases, J lost 5 bases, and 8 bases stayed unmatched. CDR1 SGHTA and CDR2 FQGTGA come from the germline V gene. Here the CDR3 reads CASSLQGAGGNEQYF. The CDR3 nucleotides are TGTGCCAGCAGCTTACAGGGGGCAGGGGGCAACGAGCAGTACTTC.

The CDR3 coding sequence is TGCGCCAGCAGCTTGGGGACAGGCAATCAGCCCCAGCATTTT. Translating it yields CASSLGTGNQPQHF. This sequence joins TRBV5-1 and TRBJ1-5; possible D gene TRBD1, 6 bases. The germline V and J ends were trimmed by 0 bases and 2 bases, with 6 bases remaining between them. Germline values: CDR1 SGHRS, CDR2 YFSETQ. CDR3 size: 14 residues.

The V gene is TRBV29-1, the J gene TRBJ2-1; 8 nucleotides line up with TRBD1. The V gene end was trimmed by 3 bases and the J gene end by 7 bases; junction bases not matched to a gene: 5. The CDR3 is made up of 13 amino acids. Looked up from germline, CDR1 is SQVTM and CDR2 is ANQGSEA. This CDR3 is CSVEPRTGNEQFF. The CDR3 DNA reads as TGCAGCGTTGAGCCCCGGACAGGGAATGAGCAGTTCTTC.

This clone was detected a few times. The rearrangement uses TRBV7-6 and TRBJ2-1; tentatively, D is TRBD1 (5 bases). Deletions cut 7 bases from V and 6 bases from J, with 13 bases between. CDR3 size: 13 residues. From germline, CDR1 is SGHVS and CDR2 FNYEAQ. CDR3 amino acids: CASTILGANEQFF. Written as DNA, the CDR3 is TGTGCCAGCACCATACTTGGGGCCAATGAGCAGTTCTTC.

V usage is TRBV30 and J usage is TRBJ1-6; no clear D gene. The CDR3 consists of 13 residues. Trimming took off 4 bases at V and 6 bases at J, with 10 bases between the two ends. Germline lookup yields CDR1 GTSNPN and CDR2 SVGIG (reference sequence). CDR3 sequence: CAWNTRGNSPLHF. In nucleotides, the CDR3 is TGTGCCTGGAATACACGGGGTAATTCACCCCTCCACTTT. The whole variable domain, filled in from reference TRBV30 and TRBJ1-6, reads SQTIHQWPATLVQPVGSPLSLECTVEGTSNPNLYWYRQAAGRGLQLLFYSVGIGQISSEVPQNLSASRPQDRQFILSSKKLLLSDSGFYLCAWNTRGNSPLHFGNGTRLTVT.

The V call is TRBV7-8, the J call TRBJ2-3, with D possibly being TRBD2 (6 bases). The germline V and J ends were trimmed by 6 bases and 5 bases, with 15 bases remaining between them. This CDR3 spans 14 amino acids. Per germline, CDR1 SGHVS and CDR2 FQNEAQ. CDR3 DNA: TGTGCCAGCAGTTTACTGGAGGGTGGAGATACGCAGTATTTT. This codes for CASSLLEGGDTQYF.

This chain joins TRBV5-4 and TRBJ1-6; 8 bases line up with TRBD1. CDR1 and CDR2 from the germline V gene are SGHNT and YYREEE (reference sequence). Trimming at V came to 2 bases and at J to 7 bases, leaving 14 bases not matched to a gene. The CDR3 spans 18 residues. The chain's CDR3 is CASSFGVTGAYTNSPLHF. CDR3 nucleotides: TGTGCCAGCAGCTTTGGGGTGACAGGGGCTTACACAAATTCACCCCTCCACTTT.